Below are 8 T cell receptor beta chains sequenced from a single sample in a study of cytomegalovirus exposure and HLA in healthy donors. Amplification used 60 Vbeta primers and 13 Jbeta primers. Sequenced by immunoSEQ multiplex PCR; TCRdb stores in-frame clones only, minus some. Of about 100,000 clones listed, more than 75% are singletons. Sample: PBMCs. Every receptor here comes from a woman aged 50 to 65 in good health and CMV-seropositive.

For the CDR3, the DNA is TGTGCCAGTAGTATAGAGACTTATAGCAATCAGCCCCAGCATTTT. Amino acids: CASSIETYSNQPQHF. The J gene is TRBJ1-5, the V gene TRBV19; D remains ambiguous. The germline gives CDR1 LNHDA, CDR2 SQIVND (reference sequence). Trimming removed 0 bases from V and 0 bases from J, with 6 bases in between. This CDR3 is built from 15 residues.

The CDR3 loop is CASSGGDSYNEQFF. The CDR3, as DNA: TGTGCCAGCAGTGGCGGGGACTCCTACAATGAGCAGTTCTTC. The chain recombines TRBV6-5 with TRBJ2-1; D possibly corresponds to TRBD2 (6 bases). Germline CDR1 reads MNHEY; CDR2 reads SVGAGI. Between the trimmed V and J ends, which lost 5 bases and 0 bases, there was a span of 8 bases. The CDR3 contains 14 residues.

V and J are TRBV2 and TRBJ2-1; 7 bases are a match to TRBD1. The CDR3 length is 14 residues. The germline gives CDR1 SNHLY, CDR2 FYNNEI. V trimming: 10 bases; J trimming: 2 bases; junction bases outside the gene matches: 8. The CDR3 is CATSTGQAYNEQFF. The CDR3 coding sequence is TGTGCCACTTCGACAGGGCAAGCCTACAATGAGCAGTTCTTC.

The V and J genes are TRBV18 and TRBJ1-2; no definite D call. V lost 3 bases and J 2 bases, leaving 7 bases between the germline ends. Germline CDR1 and CDR2: KGHSH and LQKENI. CDR3 size: 13 residues. The CDR3 DNA follows: TGTGCCAGCTCACCCCAGGAAAACTATGGCTACACCTTC. As protein: CASSPQENYGYTF.

V is TRBV7-9 and J is TRBJ1-1; D is perhaps TRBD1 (5 bases). Trimming took 5 bases from V and 0 from J, leaving 10 bases between them. The germline gives CDR1 SEHNR, CDR2 FQNEAQ (reference sequence). The CDR3 runs 14 residues. Written as DNA, the CDR3 is TGTGCCAGCAGCCAAGGAGGGGTGAACACTGAAGCTTTCTTT. Its translation: CASSQGGVNTEAFF.

The chain has TRBV19 and TRBJ1-2; 10 bases map to TRBD1. CDR1 is LNHDA and CDR2 is SQIVND in the germline V gene (reference sequence). J gave up 4 bases and V 1 base, and 3 bases lay outside the gene matches. CDR3 length: 15 residues. CDR3 DNA sequence: TGTGCCAGTAGTATAGTCCGGACAGGGGGCTATGGCTACACCTTC. Translation gives CASSIVRTGGYGYTF.

The rearrangement links TRBV19 to TRBJ1-4, with D perhaps matching TRBD1 (5 bases). Germline V gives CDR1 LNHDA, CDR2 SQIVND (reference sequence). There are 13 residues in the CDR3. Trimming took off 6 bases at V and 6 bases at J, with 11 bases between the two ends. CDR3 sequence reads: CASRSGRHEKLFF. CDR3 DNA: TGTGCCAGTAGATCAGGGCGGCATGAAAAACTGTTTTTT.

This clone has only a few counts. Here the CDR3 DNA reads TGTGCCAGCAGCTTAACGGGAGGGCCTAGCATCACCGGGGAGCTGTTTTTT. It translates to CASSLTGGPSITGELFF. The rearrangement joins TRBV7-9 to TRBJ2-2; 8 nucleotides line up with TRBD2. The CDR3 loop spans 17 amino acids. V gave up 2 bases and J gave up 4 bases; unmatched junction bases: 9. Per germline, CDR1 SEHNR and CDR2 FQNEAQ (reference sequence).